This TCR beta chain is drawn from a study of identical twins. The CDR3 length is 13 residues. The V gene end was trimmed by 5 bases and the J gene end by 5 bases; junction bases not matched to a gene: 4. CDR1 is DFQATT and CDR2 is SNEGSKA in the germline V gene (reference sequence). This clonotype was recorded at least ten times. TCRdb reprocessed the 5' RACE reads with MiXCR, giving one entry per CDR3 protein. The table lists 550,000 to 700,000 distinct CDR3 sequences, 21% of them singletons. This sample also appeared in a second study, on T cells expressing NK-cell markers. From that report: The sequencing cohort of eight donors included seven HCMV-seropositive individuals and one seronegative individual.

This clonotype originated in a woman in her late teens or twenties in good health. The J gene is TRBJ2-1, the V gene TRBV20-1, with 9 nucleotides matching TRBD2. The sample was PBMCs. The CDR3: CSALAGEHNEQFF. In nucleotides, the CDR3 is TGCAGTGCTTTAGCGGGAGAACACAATGAGCAGTTCTTC.